The source of this T cell receptor beta chain is a study of cytomegalovirus exposure and HLA in healthy donors. The study ran its PCR with 60 Vbeta and 13 Jbeta primers. Clones were read by immunoSEQ multiplex PCR, and TCRdb kept only the in-frame ones, dropping some. The sample lists some 100,000 clones; under 85% were seen once. The CDR3 extends over 15 amino acids. Trimming took 6 bases from V and 5 from J; bases not matched to a gene: 13. Germline lookup yields CDR1 LGHNA and CDR2 YNFKEQ. This chain connects TRBV4-2 to TRBJ2-7; 7 bases align to TRBD2. The source material was PBMCs. The TCR comes from a female donor in good health and CMV-seropositive. This CDR3 is CASSLMGETSDEQYF. CDR3 coding DNA: TGTGCCAGCAGTCTAATGGGGGAAACTAGCGACGAGCAGTACTTC.